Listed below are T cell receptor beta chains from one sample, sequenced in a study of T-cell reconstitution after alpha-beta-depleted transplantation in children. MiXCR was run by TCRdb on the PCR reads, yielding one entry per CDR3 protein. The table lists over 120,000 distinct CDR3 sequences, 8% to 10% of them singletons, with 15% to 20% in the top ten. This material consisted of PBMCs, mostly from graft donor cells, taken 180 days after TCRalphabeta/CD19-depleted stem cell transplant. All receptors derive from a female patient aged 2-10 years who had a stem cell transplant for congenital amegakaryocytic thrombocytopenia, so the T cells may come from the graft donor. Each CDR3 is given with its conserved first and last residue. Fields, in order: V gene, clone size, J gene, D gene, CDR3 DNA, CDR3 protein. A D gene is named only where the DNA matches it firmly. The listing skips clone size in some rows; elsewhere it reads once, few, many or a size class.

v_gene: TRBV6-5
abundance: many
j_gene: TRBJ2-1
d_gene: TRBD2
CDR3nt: TGTGCCAGCAGTTCCACCGGGACTAGCGGACGTGATGAGCAGTTCTTC
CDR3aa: CASSSTGTSGRDEQFF

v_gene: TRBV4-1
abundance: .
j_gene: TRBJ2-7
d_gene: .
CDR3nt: TGCGCCAGCAGCCAAAGTCCGACAGAGTACGAGCAGTACTTC
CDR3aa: CASSQSPTEYEQYF

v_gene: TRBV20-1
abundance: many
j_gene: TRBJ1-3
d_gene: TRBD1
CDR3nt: TGCAGTGCTACCCCGACAGGGTACTCTGGAAACACCATATATTTT
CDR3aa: CSATPTGYSGNTIYF

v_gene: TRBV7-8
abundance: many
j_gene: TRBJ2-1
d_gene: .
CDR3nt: TGTGCCAGCAGCTTAGGGGGTACAGTCAATGAGCAGTTCTTC
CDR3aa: CASSLGGTVNEQFF

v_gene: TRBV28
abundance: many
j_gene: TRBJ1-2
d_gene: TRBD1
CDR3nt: TGTGCCAGCAGCCCTCATCTGGACAGGGCAGGCGGCTACACCTTC
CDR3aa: CASSPHLDRAGGYTF

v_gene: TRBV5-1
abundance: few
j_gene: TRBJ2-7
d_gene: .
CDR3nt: TGCGCCAGCAGCTTGGGGGTCGGGGCCGAGCAGTACTTC
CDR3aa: CASSLGVGAEQYF

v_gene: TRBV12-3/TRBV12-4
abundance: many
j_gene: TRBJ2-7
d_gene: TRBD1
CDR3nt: TGTGCCAGCAGTTTGAGGGGGCTGGGCGAGCAGTACTTC
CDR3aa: CASSLRGLGEQYF

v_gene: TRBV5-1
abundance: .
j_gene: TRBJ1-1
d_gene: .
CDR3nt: TGCGCCAGCAGCGAAGTCGGCACGGCGAGGGGGAACACTGAAGCTTTCTTT
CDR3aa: CASSEVGTARGNTEAFF

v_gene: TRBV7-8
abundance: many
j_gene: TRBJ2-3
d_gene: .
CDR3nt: TGTGCCAGCAGCTTAAATTTTCCGGATACGCAGTATTTT
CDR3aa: CASSLNFPDTQYF

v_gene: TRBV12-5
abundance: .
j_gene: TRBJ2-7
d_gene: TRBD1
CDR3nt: TGTGCTAGTGGCTCGGGACAGGGAAATAACGAGCAGTACTTC
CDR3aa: CASGSGQGNNEQYF

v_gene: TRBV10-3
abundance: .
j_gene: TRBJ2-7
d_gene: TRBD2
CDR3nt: TGTGCCACGACACTAGCGGGGGGCACCTACGAGCAGTACTTC
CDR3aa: CATTLAGGTYEQYF

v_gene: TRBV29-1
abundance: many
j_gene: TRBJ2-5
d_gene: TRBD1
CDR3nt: TGCAGCGCCATTTGGACAGGGGAGGAGACCCAGTACTTC
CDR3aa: CSAIWTGEETQYF

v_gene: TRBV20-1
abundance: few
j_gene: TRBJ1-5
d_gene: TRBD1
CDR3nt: TGCAGTGCTAAGCCCGACAGGGATCAGCCCCAGCATTTT
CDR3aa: CSAKPDRDQPQHF

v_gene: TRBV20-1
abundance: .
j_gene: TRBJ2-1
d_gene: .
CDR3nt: TGCAGTGCCAAAACCAGAACTAGGTTTCATCACAATGAGCAGTTCTTC
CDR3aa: CSAKTRTRFHHNEQFF

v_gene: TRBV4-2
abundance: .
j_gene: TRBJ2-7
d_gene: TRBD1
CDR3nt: TGTGCCAGCGGCCCCGGGACAGCCTGCTGCGAGCAGTACTTC
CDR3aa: CASGPGTACCEQYF

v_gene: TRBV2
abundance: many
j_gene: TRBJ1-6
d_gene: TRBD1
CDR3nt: TGTGCCAGCTGGGACAGGGGCAATTCACCCCTCCACTTT
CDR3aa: CASWDRGNSPLHF

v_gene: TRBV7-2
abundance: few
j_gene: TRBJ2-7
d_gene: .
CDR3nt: TGTGCCAGCAGCTTGGTCGGGGGAAACTACGAGCAGTACTTC
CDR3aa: CASSLVGGNYEQYF

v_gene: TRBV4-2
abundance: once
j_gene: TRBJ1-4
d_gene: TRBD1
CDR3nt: TGTGCCAGCAGCCGAGACGGGACAGGGCATAATGAAAAACTGTTTTTT
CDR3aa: CASSRDGTGHNEKLFF